A selection of T cell receptor beta chains follows, all from one sample in a study of Ad26.COV2.S vaccination and SARS-CoV-2 variants. Assay used: immunoSEQ multiplex PCR; TCRdb lists only in-frame clones, some missing. Seen here are 440,000 or so clones, approximately 90% observed once, and the top ten hold 1.7%. Sequencing used peripheral blood, obtained in a trial of Ad26.COV2.S vaccine versus placebo. The receptor set was obtained from a person between 18 and 60 years old who received the Ad26.COV2.S COVID-19 vaccine or a placebo. CDR3s include the opening cysteine and the closing phenylalanine or tryptophan. The order of the fields is V gene, clone size, J gene, D gene, CDR3 DNA, CDR3 protein. A D gene is named only where the DNA matches it firmly. Clone size is stated in some rows and not others, as once, few, many or a class when expanded.

v_call: TRBV28
clone_size: once
j_call: TRBJ2-7
d_call: NA
cdr3_nt: TGTGCCAGCGGGGGGACGGCCCACGAGCAGTACTTC
cdr3_aa: CASGGTAHEQYF

v_call: TRBV18
clone_size: NA
j_call: TRBJ1-1
d_call: NA
cdr3_nt: TGTGCCAGCTCACCGGGGCGTGATGAAGCTTTCTTT
cdr3_aa: CASSPGRDEAFF

v_call: TRBV15
clone_size: NA
j_call: TRBJ2-3
d_call: NA
cdr3_nt: TGTGCCACCAGCAGAGATAGGGTAGGCACAGATACGCAGTATTTT
cdr3_aa: CATSRDRVGTDTQYF

v_call: TRBV12-3/TRBV12-4
clone_size: NA
j_call: TRBJ2-5
d_call: NA
cdr3_nt: TGTGCCAGCAGTTTTAGCAGGGAAGAGACCCAGTACTTC
cdr3_aa: CASSFSREETQYF

v_call: TRBV28
clone_size: NA
j_call: TRBJ1-1
d_call: TRBD1
cdr3_nt: TGTGCCAGCAGTTTAACTGGGACAGGGGGCGGTGAAGCTTTCTTT
cdr3_aa: CASSLTGTGGGEAFF

v_call: TRBV27
clone_size: NA
j_call: TRBJ2-2
d_call: NA
cdr3_nt: TGTGCCAGCAGTCCTACGCCAGGAACCAACGGGGAGCTGTTTTTT
cdr3_aa: CASSPTPGTNGELFF

v_call: TRBV28
clone_size: NA
j_call: TRBJ2-7
d_call: NA
cdr3_nt: TGTGCCAGCAGGGGGGCTCCGACCTACGAGCAGTACTTC
cdr3_aa: CASRGAPTYEQYF

v_call: TRBV5-4
clone_size: few
j_call: TRBJ2-3
d_call: TRBD2
cdr3_nt: TGTGCCAGCAGCTACGGGGGGGGTAGCACAGATACGCAGTATTTT
cdr3_aa: CASSYGGGSTDTQYF

v_call: TRBV9
clone_size: NA
j_call: TRBJ2-2
d_call: TRBD1
cdr3_nt: TGTGCCAGCAACAGGGGGCCGGTCGGGGAGCTGTTTTTT
cdr3_aa: CASNRGPVGELFF

v_call: TRBV7-9
clone_size: NA
j_call: TRBJ2-5
d_call: TRBD1
cdr3_nt: TGTGCCAGCAGCCCGGGACAGGGAGAGACCCAGTACTTC
cdr3_aa: CASSPGQGETQYF

v_call: TRBV15
clone_size: NA
j_call: TRBJ2-2
d_call: NA
cdr3_nt: TGTGCCACCAGCCGTCATCAGGGGACCGGGGAGCTGTTTTTT
cdr3_aa: CATSRHQGTGELFF

v_call: TRBV6-6
clone_size: NA
j_call: TRBJ1-2
d_call: NA
cdr3_nt: TGTGCCAGCAGTCCCGGGACGGATTATGGCTACACCTTC
cdr3_aa: CASSPGTDYGYTF

v_call: TRBV10-3
clone_size: NA
j_call: TRBJ2-1
d_call: NA
cdr3_nt: TGTGCCATCAGGGGCTCGGGACCCGACTCCTACAATGAGCAGTTCTTC
cdr3_aa: CAIRGSGPDSYNEQFF

v_call: TRBV12-3/TRBV12-4
clone_size: NA
j_call: TRBJ1-2
d_call: NA
cdr3_nt: TGTGCCAGCAGCAATTTAGGGGTAGGCGGCTACACCTTC
cdr3_aa: CASSNLGVGGYTF

v_call: TRBV9
clone_size: NA
j_call: TRBJ2-1
d_call: NA
cdr3_nt: TGTGCCAGCAGCGCCCGCGGGACAACATACAATGAGCAGTTCTTC
cdr3_aa: CASSARGTTYNEQFF

v_call: TRBV7-9
clone_size: NA
j_call: TRBJ2-1
d_call: NA
cdr3_nt: TGTGCCAGCAGCTTAGGCCTTAATGAGCAGTTCTTC
cdr3_aa: CASSLGLNEQFF

v_call: TRBV15
clone_size: NA
j_call: TRBJ2-1
d_call: NA
cdr3_nt: TGTGCCACCAGCCGGACTCAATATTTCTACAATGAGCAGTTCTTC
cdr3_aa: CATSRTQYFYNEQFF

v_call: TRBV7-3
clone_size: NA
j_call: TRBJ1-1
d_call: TRBD1
cdr3_nt: TGTGCCAGCAGCTTAACCACGGGACAGATGAACACTGAAGCTTTCTTT
cdr3_aa: CASSLTTGQMNTEAFF

v_call: TRBV5-1
clone_size: NA
j_call: TRBJ2-2
d_call: TRBD1
cdr3_nt: TGCGCCAGCAGCTTTGGGCAGGGGGCAACCGGGGAGCTGTTTTTT
cdr3_aa: CASSFGQGATGELFF

v_call: TRBV5-5
clone_size: NA
j_call: TRBJ2-2
d_call: NA
cdr3_nt: TGTGCCAGCAGCCTTGTCCGGGAAAACACCGGGGAGCTGTTTTTT
cdr3_aa: CASSLVRENTGELFF

v_call: TRBV30
clone_size: NA
j_call: TRBJ1-1
d_call: TRBD1
cdr3_nt: TGTGCCTGGAGTGGGGACAGCGGTTTTGAAGCTTTCTTT
cdr3_aa: CAWSGDSGFEAFF

v_call: TRBV7-9
clone_size: NA
j_call: TRBJ2-2
d_call: TRBD1
cdr3_nt: TGTGCCAGCAGCCTACCCCCTGGCAGGGGGACCGGGGAGCTGTTTTTT
cdr3_aa: CASSLPPGRGTGELFF

v_call: TRBV4-1
clone_size: few
j_call: TRBJ1-5
d_call: TRBD1
cdr3_nt: TGCGCCAGCAGCCAGGGACAGGGAGGGGCTCAGCCCCAGCATTTT
cdr3_aa: CASSQGQGGAQPQHF

v_call: TRBV9
clone_size: few
j_call: TRBJ1-6
d_call: NA
cdr3_nt: TGTGCCAGCAGCGTGTCGGCAACTAAGAATTCACCCCTCCACTTT
cdr3_aa: CASSVSATKNSPLHF

v_call: TRBV6-5
clone_size: NA
j_call: TRBJ1-2
d_call: TRBD1
cdr3_nt: TGTGCCAGCAGTTACTCAAGGACAGGGGGCGATGGCTACACCTTC
cdr3_aa: CASSYSRTGGDGYTF

v_call: TRBV5-1
clone_size: NA
j_call: TRBJ1-4
d_call: NA
cdr3_nt: TGCGCCAGCAGCTTGGCACAGGAGAATGAAAAACTGTTTTTT
cdr3_aa: CASSLAQENEKLFF

v_call: TRBV19
clone_size: NA
j_call: TRBJ2-1
d_call: NA
cdr3_nt: TGTGCCAGTATCGGCGTTTTGGGGAGTAATGAGCAGTTCTTC
cdr3_aa: CASIGVLGSNEQFF

v_call: TRBV7-2
clone_size: NA
j_call: TRBJ2-5
d_call: NA
cdr3_nt: TGTGCCAGCAGCTTAATGCGGGCCGGGGGGCCCCAAGAGACCCAGTACTTC
cdr3_aa: CASSLMRAGGPQETQYF

v_call: TRBV3-1/TRBV3-2
clone_size: NA
j_call: TRBJ2-3
d_call: TRBD2
cdr3_nt: TGTGCCAGCAGCCAAGTTAACTTAGCGGGAGTTGCAGATACGCAGTATTTT
cdr3_aa: CASSQVNLAGVADTQYF

v_call: TRBV28
clone_size: NA
j_call: TRBJ1-2
d_call: TRBD1
cdr3_nt: TGTGCCAGCAGTTTCTTAGGGACAGGGGGGTCTAATTATGGCTACACCTTC
cdr3_aa: CASSFLGTGGSNYGYTF

v_call: TRBV6-6
clone_size: NA
j_call: TRBJ1-5
d_call: TRBD1
cdr3_nt: TGTGCCAGCAGTTATCGGGACAGGGGAGGCAATCAGCCCCAGCATTTT
cdr3_aa: CASSYRDRGGNQPQHF

v_call: TRBV18
clone_size: NA
j_call: TRBJ1-4
d_call: NA
cdr3_nt: TGTGCCAGCTCATACTCAAACGGCGGGCAGTGGAAACTGTTTTTT
cdr3_aa: CASSYSNGGQWKLFF

v_call: TRBV6-5
clone_size: once
j_call: TRBJ1-1
d_call: NA
cdr3_nt: TGTGCCAGCAGGGGATCAGCGGGGAGGACTGAAGCTTTCTTT
cdr3_aa: CASRGSAGRTEAFF

v_call: TRBV7-2
clone_size: NA
j_call: TRBJ2-1
d_call: NA
cdr3_nt: TGTGCCAGCAGTCTGGGGAAGCGGAGCTCCTACAATGAGCAGTTCTTC
cdr3_aa: CASSLGKRSSYNEQFF

v_call: TRBV19
clone_size: NA
j_call: TRBJ1-5
d_call: NA
cdr3_nt: TGTGCCAGTATGAGGATCCGGGACGGAGGAGCGGATAGCAATCAGCCCCAGCATTTT
cdr3_aa: CASMRIRDGGADSNQPQHF

v_call: TRBV19
clone_size: NA
j_call: TRBJ2-1
d_call: NA
cdr3_nt: TGTGCCAGTAGTGTATGGGAGTTGGGTGAGCAGTTCTTC
cdr3_aa: CASSVWELGEQFF

v_call: TRBV7-6
clone_size: NA
j_call: TRBJ2-2
d_call: TRBD1
cdr3_nt: TGTGCCAGCAGCCTCGCCGGGACAGGGGGTTTTACCGGGGAGCTGTTTTTT
cdr3_aa: CASSLAGTGGFTGELFF

v_call: TRBV27
clone_size: NA
j_call: TRBJ1-4
d_call: NA
cdr3_nt: TGTGCCAGCAGTTGGGGGCGCGATGAAAAACTGTTTTTT
cdr3_aa: CASSWGRDEKLFF

v_call: TRBV10-3
clone_size: NA
j_call: TRBJ2-7
d_call: TRBD1
cdr3_nt: TGTGCCATCAGCTCCGGGACAGGGGCGGGTGGGGTCCCCTACGAGCAGTACTTC
cdr3_aa: CAISSGTGAGGVPYEQYF

v_call: TRBV5-6
clone_size: NA
j_call: TRBJ1-2
d_call: NA
cdr3_nt: TGTGCCAGCAGCTTGTATCAACCCTATGGCTACACCTTC
cdr3_aa: CASSLYQPYGYTF

v_call: TRBV21-1
clone_size: NA
j_call: TRBJ1-1
d_call: NA
cdr3_nt: TGTGCCAGGCCCTTGAACACTGAAGCTTTCTTT
cdr3_aa: CARPLNTEAFF

v_call: TRBV5-6
clone_size: NA
j_call: TRBJ2-1
d_call: TRBD2
cdr3_nt: TGTGCCAGCAGCCGCCCGGGGCGGGGGAGCAATGAGCAGTTCTTC
cdr3_aa: CASSRPGRGSNEQFF

v_call: TRBV6-5
clone_size: few
j_call: TRBJ1-1
d_call: TRBD1
cdr3_nt: TGTGCCAGCGGGGACAGGGGTAACACTGAAGCTTTCTTT
cdr3_aa: CASGDRGNTEAFF

v_call: TRBV9
clone_size: NA
j_call: TRBJ1-1
d_call: TRBD1
cdr3_nt: TGTGCCAGCAGCACGGAAGGGACAGGGGGCTTGAACACTGAAGCTTTCTTT
cdr3_aa: CASSTEGTGGLNTEAFF

v_call: TRBV7-2
clone_size: NA
j_call: TRBJ2-1
d_call: NA
cdr3_nt: TGTGCCAGCAGCTTCGGTGTGGGTTCCGGGAATGAGCAGTTCTTC
cdr3_aa: CASSFGVGSGNEQFF

v_call: TRBV3-1/TRBV3-2
clone_size: NA
j_call: TRBJ1-6
d_call: NA
cdr3_nt: TGTGCCAGCAGCCTCGACGGAAGAAATTCACCCCTCCACTTT
cdr3_aa: CASSLDGRNSPLHF

v_call: TRBV5-1
clone_size: once
j_call: TRBJ2-3
d_call: NA
cdr3_nt: TGCGCCAGCAGCTCGGCGGTCGGGACAGATACGCAGTATTTT
cdr3_aa: CASSSAVGTDTQYF

v_call: TRBV2
clone_size: NA
j_call: TRBJ2-7
d_call: TRBD1
cdr3_nt: TGTGCCAGCAGGAACAGGGGTATATTCCTCATGGGTGAGCAGTACTTC
cdr3_aa: CASRNRGIFLMGEQYF

v_call: TRBV5-1
clone_size: NA
j_call: TRBJ1-1
d_call: TRBD1
cdr3_nt: TGCGCCAGCAGCCACAGGACAGGCACTGAAGCTTTCTTT
cdr3_aa: CASSHRTGTEAFF

v_call: TRBV18
clone_size: NA
j_call: TRBJ2-3
d_call: NA
cdr3_nt: TGTGCCAGCTCACCACCGGGAGGCACAGATACGCAGTATTTT
cdr3_aa: CASSPPGGTDTQYF

v_call: TRBV7-9
clone_size: NA
j_call: TRBJ1-1
d_call: NA
cdr3_nt: TGTGCCAGCAGTCCTACAGGGATGGCTGAAGCTTTCTTT
cdr3_aa: CASSPTGMAEAFF

v_call: TRBV6-5
clone_size: NA
j_call: TRBJ2-7
d_call: NA
cdr3_nt: TGTGCCAGCAGTTACAGGGGCCTCTCCTACGAGCAGTACTTC
cdr3_aa: CASSYRGLSYEQYF

v_call: TRBV18
clone_size: NA
j_call: TRBJ1-1
d_call: NA
cdr3_nt: TGTGCCAGCTCACCAGTCTATCAGGGGATGAACACTGAAGCTTTCTTT
cdr3_aa: CASSPVYQGMNTEAFF

v_call: TRBV5-4
clone_size: once
j_call: TRBJ2-2
d_call: NA
cdr3_nt: TGTGCCAGCAGGCCACCGGGACCGGGATTGAACACCGGGGAGCTGTTTTTT
cdr3_aa: CASRPPGPGLNTGELFF

v_call: TRBV4-1
clone_size: NA
j_call: TRBJ2-3
d_call: TRBD2
cdr3_nt: TGCGCCAGCAGCCAAGATACCGGGGGGGCCTTTACAGATACGCAGTATTTT
cdr3_aa: CASSQDTGGAFTDTQYF